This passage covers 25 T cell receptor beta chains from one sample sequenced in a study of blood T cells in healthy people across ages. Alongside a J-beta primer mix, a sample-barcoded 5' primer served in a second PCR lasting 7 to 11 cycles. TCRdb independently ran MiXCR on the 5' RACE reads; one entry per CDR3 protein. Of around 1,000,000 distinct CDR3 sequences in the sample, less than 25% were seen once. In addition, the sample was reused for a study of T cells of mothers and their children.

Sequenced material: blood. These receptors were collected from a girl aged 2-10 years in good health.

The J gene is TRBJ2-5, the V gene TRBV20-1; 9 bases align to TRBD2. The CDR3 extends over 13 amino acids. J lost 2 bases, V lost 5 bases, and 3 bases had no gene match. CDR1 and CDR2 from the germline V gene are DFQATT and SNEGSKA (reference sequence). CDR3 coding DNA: TGCAGTGCTCCGCGGGGGGGACAAGAGACCCAGTACTTC. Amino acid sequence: CSAPRGGQETQYF.

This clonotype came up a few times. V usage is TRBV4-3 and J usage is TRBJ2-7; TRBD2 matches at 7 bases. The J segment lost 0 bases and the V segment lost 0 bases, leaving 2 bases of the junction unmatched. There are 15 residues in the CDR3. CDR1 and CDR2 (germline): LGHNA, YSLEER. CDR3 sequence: CASSQDGGSSYEQYF. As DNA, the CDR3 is TGCGCCAGCAGCCAAGACGGGGGGAGCTCCTACGAGCAGTACTTC.

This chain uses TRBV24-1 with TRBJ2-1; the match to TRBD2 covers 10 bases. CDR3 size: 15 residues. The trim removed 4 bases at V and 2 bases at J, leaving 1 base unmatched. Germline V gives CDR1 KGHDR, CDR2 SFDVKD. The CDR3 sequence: CATSEGTSAYNEQFF. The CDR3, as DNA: TGTGCCACCAGTGAGGGGACTAGCGCCTACAATGAGCAGTTCTTC.

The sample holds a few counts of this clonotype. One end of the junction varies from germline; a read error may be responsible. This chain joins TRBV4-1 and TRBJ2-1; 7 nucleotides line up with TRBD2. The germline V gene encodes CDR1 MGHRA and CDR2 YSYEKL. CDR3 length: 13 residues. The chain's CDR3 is CASSHTVTSWLYF. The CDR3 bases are TGCGCCAGCAGCCATACAGTGACTAGCTGGTTGTACTTC.

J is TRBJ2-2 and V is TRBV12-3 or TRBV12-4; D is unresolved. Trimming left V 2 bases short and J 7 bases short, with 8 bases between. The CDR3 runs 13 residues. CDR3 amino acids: CASSLIVGGELFF. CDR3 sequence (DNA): TGTGCCAGCAGTTTAATAGTAGGCGGGGAGCTGTTTTTT.

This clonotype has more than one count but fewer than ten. CDR3 coding DNA: TGTGCCAGTAAGCATGGGGGGGAGCAGTACTTC. It translates to CASKHGGEQYF. The rearrangement links TRBV19 to TRBJ2-1; TRBD2 is a possible D gene (6 bases). The J call is uncertain, as TRBJ2-7 better fits the DNA end. This CDR3 has 11 amino acids. Germline V gene lookup returns CDR1 LNHDA and CDR2 SQIVND (reference sequence).

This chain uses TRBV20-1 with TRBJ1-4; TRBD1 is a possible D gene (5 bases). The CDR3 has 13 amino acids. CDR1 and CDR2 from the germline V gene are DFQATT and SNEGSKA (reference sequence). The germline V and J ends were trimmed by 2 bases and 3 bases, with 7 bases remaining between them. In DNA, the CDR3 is TGCAGTGCTAGAACGGGGGCTAATGAAAAACTGTTTTTT. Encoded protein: CSARTGANEKLFF.

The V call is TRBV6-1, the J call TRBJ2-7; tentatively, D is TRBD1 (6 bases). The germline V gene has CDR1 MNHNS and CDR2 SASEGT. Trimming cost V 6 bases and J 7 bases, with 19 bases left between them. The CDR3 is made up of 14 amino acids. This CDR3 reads CASSRNREDGEQYF. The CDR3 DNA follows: TGTGCCAGCAGCCGGAACAGGGAAGACGGGGAGCAGTACTTC.

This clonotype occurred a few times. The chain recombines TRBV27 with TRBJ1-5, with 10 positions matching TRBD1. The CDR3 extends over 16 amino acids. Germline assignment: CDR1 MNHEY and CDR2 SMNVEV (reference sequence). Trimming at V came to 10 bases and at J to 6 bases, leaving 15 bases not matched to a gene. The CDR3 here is CATQDRGSIGGQPQHF. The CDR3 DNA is TGTGCCACGCAGGACAGGGGGTCTATAGGAGGTCAGCCCCAGCATTTT.

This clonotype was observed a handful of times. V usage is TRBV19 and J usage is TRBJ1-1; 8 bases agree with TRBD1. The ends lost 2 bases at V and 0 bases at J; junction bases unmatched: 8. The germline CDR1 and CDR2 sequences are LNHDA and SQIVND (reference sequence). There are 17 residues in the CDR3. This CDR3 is CASSISGQETMNTEAFF. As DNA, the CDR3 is TGTGCCAGTAGTATATCGGGACAGGAGACCATGAACACTGAAGCTTTCTTT. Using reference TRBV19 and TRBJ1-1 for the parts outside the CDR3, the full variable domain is DGGITQSPKYLFRKEGQNVTLSCEQNLNHDAMYWYRQDPGQGLRLIYYSQIVNDFQKGDIAEGYSVSREKKESFPLTVTSAQKNPTAFYLCASSISGQETMNTEAFFGQGTRLTVV.

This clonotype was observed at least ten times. The CDR3 DNA is TGTGCCAGCAGCCTGGACAGCTATGGCTACACCTTC. This translates into CASSLDSYGYTF. The chain carries TRBV12-3 or TRBV12-4 and TRBJ1-2; D may be TRBD1 (6 bases). The V end lost 6 bases, the J end lost 4 bases, and 9 bases lay between the germline ends. The CDR3 covers 12 residues.

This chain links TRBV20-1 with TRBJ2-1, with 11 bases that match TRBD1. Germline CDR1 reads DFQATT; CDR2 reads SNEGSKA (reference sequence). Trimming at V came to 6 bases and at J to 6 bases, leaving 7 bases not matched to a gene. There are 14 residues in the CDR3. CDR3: CSARGTGGTNEQFF. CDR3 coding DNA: TGCAGTGCCCGCGGGACAGGGGGAACCAATGAGCAGTTCTTC.

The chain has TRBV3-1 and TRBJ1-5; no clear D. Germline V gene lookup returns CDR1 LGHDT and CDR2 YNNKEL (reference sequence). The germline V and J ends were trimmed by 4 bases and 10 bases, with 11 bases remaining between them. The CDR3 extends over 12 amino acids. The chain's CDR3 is CASSLRRQPQHF. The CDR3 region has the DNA TGTGCCAGCAGCCTTCGGCGGCAACCCCAGCATTTT.

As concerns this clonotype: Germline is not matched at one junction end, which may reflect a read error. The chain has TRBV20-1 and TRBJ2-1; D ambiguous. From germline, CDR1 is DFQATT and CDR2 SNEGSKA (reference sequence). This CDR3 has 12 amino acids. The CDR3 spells CSANLAFDEQFF. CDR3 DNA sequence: TGCAGTGCTAATTTAGCATTCGATGAACAGTTCTTC.

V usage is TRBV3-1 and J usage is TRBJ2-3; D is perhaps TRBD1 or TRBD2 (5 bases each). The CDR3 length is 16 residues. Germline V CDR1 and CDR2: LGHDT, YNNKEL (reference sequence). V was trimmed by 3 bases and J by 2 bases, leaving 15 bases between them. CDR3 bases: TGTGCCAGCAGCCATCGGACCGGGACCCACACAGATACGCAGTATTTT. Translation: CASSHRTGTHTDTQYF.

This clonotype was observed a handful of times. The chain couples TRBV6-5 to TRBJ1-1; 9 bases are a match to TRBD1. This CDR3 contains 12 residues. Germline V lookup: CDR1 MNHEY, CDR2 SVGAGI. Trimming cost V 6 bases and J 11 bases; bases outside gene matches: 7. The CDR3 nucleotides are TGTGCCAGCAGGGTCCTACAGGGGGCTGCTTTCTTT. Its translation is CASRVLQGAAFF.

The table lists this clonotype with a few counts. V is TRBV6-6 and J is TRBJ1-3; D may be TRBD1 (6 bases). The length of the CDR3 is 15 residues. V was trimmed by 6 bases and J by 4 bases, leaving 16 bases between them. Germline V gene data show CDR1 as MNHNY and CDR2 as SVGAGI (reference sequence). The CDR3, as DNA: TGTGCCAGCAGCCCATCAACAGGGATAGGAAACACCATATATTTT. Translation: CASSPSTGIGNTIYF.

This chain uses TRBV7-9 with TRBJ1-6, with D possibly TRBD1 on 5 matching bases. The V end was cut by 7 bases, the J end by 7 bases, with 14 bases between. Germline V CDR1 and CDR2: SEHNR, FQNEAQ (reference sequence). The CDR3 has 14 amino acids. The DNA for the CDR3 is TGTGCCAGCACCCGTGGGGCCGAGAATTCACCCCTCCACTTT. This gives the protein CASTRGAENSPLHF.

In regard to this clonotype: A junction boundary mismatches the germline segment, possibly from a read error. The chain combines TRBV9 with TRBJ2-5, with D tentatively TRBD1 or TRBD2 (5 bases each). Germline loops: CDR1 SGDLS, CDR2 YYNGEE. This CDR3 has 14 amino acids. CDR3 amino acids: CASSARDGPYEQCF. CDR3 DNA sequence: TGTGCCAGCAGCGCCCGGGACGGACCCTACGAGCAGTGCTTC.

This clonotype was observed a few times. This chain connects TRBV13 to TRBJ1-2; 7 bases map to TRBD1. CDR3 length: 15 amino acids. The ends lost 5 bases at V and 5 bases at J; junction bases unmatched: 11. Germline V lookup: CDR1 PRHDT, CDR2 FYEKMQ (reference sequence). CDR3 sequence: CASSQTGEEGYGYTF. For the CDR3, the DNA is TGTGCCAGCAGCCAAACAGGGGAAGAAGGGTATGGCTACACCTTC.

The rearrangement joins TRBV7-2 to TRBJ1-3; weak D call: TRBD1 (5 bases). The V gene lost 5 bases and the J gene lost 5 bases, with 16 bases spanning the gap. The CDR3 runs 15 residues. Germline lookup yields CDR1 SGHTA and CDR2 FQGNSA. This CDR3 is CASSPPGPLRNTIYF. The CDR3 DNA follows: TGTGCCAGCAGCCCTCCGGGACCCCTCAGAAACACCATATATTTT. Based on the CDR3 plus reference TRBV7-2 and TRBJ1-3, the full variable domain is GAGVSQSPSNKVTEKGKDVELRCDPISGHTALYWYRQSLGQGLEFLIYFQGNSAPDKSGLPSDRFSAERTGGSVSTLTIQRTQQEDSAVYLCASSPPGPLRNTIYFGEGSWLTVV.

CDR3 DNA sequence: TGTGCCAGCAGTGAAATTTTTAGCGGTGACAATGAGCAGTTCTTC. This gives the protein CASSEIFSGDNEQFF. The chain carries TRBV7-9 and TRBJ2-1; D may be TRBD2 (6 bases). CDR1 and CDR2 (germline): SEHNR, FQNEAQ (reference sequence). The CDR3 runs to 15 residues. Trimming cost V 6 bases and J 5 bases, with 17 bases left between them.

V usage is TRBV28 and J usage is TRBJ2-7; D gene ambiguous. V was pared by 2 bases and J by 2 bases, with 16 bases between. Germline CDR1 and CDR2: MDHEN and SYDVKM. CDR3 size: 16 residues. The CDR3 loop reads CASSLLRETATYEQYF. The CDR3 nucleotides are TGTGCCAGCAGTTTACTTCGAGAAACGGCTACCTACGAGCAGTACTTC. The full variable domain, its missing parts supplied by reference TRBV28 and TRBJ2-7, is DVKVTQSSRYLVKRTGEKVFLECVQDMDHENMFWYRQDPGLGLRLIYFSYDVKMKEKGDIPEGYSVSREKKERFSLILESASTNQTSMYLCASSLLRETATYEQYFGPGTRLTVT.

CDR3 nucleotide sequence: TGTGCCAGCAGCTTCGCCAAACAGGCAACTAAAGCTTTCTTT. It encodes CASSFAKQATKAFF. V is TRBV7-2 and J is TRBJ1-1; TRBD1 might be the D (5 bases). CDR3 size: 14 residues. In germline, CDR1 is SGHTA, CDR2 FQGNSA. With 3 bases removed from V and 9 bases from J, the gap between germline ends came to 17 bases. Based on the CDR3 plus reference TRBV7-2 and TRBJ1-1, the full variable domain is GAGVSQSPSNKVTEKGKDVELRCDPISGHTALYWYRQSLGQGLEFLIYFQGNSAPDKSGLPSDRFSAERTGGSVSTLTIQRTQQEDSAVYLCASSFAKQATKAFFGQGTRLTVV.

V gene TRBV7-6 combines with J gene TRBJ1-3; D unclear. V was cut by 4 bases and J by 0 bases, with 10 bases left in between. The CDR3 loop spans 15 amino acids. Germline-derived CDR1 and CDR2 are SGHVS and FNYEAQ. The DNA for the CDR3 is TGTGCCAGCAGCTCCCGACAAGACTCTGGAAACACCATATATTTT. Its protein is CASSSRQDSGNTIYF.